This record looks at one T cell receptor beta chain sequence and its context. As yet, its antigen is unknown. The data originate from a study of OX40 agonist ivuxolimab in advanced cancers. Study observations and caveats: On average, CD8+ T cells had more expanded clones than CD4+.

TCRdb's copy holds only in-frame clones and misses some; the assay was immunoSEQ multiplex PCR. The profile covers tens of thousands of clones, with approximately 91% appearing a single time and over 35% taken by the ten largest. The material was CD4+ or CD8+ T cells sorted from blood, obtained in a trial of the OX40 agonist ivuxolimab. The receptor was derived from an adult with an advanced solid tumor such as melanoma, head and neck, liver or kidney cancer.

CDR3 coding DNA: TGTGCCAGCAGCCCGACGGGGGACAGCTCCTACGAGCAGTACTTC. This codes for CASSPTGDSSYEQYF. V gene TRBV7-9 combines with J gene TRBJ2-7, with D possibly matching TRBD1 (7 bases). Trimming shortened V by 5 bases and J by 0 bases, and 14 bases separated the two germline ends. Looked up from germline, CDR1 is SEHNR and CDR2 is FQNEAQ (reference sequence). The CDR3 contains 15 residues.